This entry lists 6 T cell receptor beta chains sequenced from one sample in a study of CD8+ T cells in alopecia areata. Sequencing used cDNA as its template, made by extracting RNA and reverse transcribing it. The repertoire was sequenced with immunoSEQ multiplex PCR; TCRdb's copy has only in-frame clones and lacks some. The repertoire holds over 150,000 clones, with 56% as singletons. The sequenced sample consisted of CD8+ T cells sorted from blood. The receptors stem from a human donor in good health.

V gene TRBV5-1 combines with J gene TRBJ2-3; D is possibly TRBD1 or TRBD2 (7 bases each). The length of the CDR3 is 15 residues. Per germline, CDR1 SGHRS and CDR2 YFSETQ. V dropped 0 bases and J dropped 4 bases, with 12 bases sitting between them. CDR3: CASSLDQGGSDTQYF. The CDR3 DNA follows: TGCGCCAGCAGCTTGGATCAGGGGGGGTCAGATACGCAGTATTTT.

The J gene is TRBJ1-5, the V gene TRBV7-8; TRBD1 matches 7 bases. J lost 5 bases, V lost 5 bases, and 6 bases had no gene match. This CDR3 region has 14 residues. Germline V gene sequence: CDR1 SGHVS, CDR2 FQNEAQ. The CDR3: CASSKDRSYQPQHF. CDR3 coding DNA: TGTGCCAGCAGCAAGGACAGGAGTTATCAGCCCCAGCATTTT.

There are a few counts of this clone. The CDR3 DNA is TGTGCCAGCCAGTATGTGGGGGAGGGCACTGAAGCTTTCTTT. It encodes CASQYVGEGTEAFF. The chain uses TRBV5-4 and TRBJ1-1, with D tentatively TRBD1 (5 bases). The CDR3 is 14 residues long. With 7 bases removed from V and 4 bases from J, the gap between germline ends came to 17 bases. Looked up from germline, CDR1 is SGHNT and CDR2 is YYREEE (reference sequence).

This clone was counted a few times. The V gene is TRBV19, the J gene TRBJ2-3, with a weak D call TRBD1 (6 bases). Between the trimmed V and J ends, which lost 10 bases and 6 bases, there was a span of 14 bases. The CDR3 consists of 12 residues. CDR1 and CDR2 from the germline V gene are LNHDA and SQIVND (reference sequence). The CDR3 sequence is CATQGYKDTQYF. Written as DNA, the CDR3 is TGTGCCACACAGGGCTACAAGGATACGCAGTATTTT.

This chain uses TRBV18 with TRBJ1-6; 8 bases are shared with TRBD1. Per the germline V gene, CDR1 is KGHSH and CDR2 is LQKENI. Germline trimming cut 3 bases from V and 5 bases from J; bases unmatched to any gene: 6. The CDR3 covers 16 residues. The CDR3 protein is CASSPKRDRNNSPLHF. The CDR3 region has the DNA TGTGCCAGCTCACCTAAAAGGGACAGGAATAATTCACCCCTCCACTTT.

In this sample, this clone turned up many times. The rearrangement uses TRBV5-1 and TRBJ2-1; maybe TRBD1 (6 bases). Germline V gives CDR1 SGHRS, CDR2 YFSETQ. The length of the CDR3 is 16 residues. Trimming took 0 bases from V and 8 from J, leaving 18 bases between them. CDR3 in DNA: TGCGCCAGCAGCTTGGCCTTCCAGGGGTTTATCGATGAGCAGTTCTTC. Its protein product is CASSLAFQGFIDEQFF.